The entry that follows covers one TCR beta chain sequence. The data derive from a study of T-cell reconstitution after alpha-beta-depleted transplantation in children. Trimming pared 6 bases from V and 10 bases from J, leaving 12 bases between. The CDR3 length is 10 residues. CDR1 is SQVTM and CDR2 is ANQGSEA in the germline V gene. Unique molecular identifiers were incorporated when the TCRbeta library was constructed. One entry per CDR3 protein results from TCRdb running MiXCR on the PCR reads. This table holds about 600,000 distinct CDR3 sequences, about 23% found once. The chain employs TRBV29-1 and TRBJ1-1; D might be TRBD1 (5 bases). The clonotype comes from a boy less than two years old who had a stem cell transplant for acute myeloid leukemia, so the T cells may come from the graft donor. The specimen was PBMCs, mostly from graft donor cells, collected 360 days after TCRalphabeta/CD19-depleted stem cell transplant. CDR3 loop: CSVELRGAFF. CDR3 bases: TGCAGCGTGGAGCTGAGGGGAGCTTTCTTT.